The following is a T cell receptor beta chain sequence with its context. Antigen: not known. This sample is part of a study of cytomegalovirus exposure and HLA in healthy donors. Study conclusions and caveats: In vitro experiments confirmed that a few CMV-associated chains were specific for CMV antigens. Other equally common chains were less clonally expanded than HLA-associated TCR beta chains, a later analysis showed. More than 15,000 TCR beta sequences were associated with HLA alleles at 0.05 false discovery rate in a later analysis.

V dropped 2 bases and J dropped 2 bases, with 22 bases sitting between them. CDR3 length equals 18 residues. Germline CDR1 and CDR2: SGHKS and YYEKEE (reference sequence). The PCR contained 60 Vbeta and 13 Jbeta primers. Sequenced by immunoSEQ multiplex PCR; TCRdb stores in-frame clones only, minus some. Of 160,000 or so clones in the sample, approximately 79% were seen once. The chain is built from TRBV5-5 and TRBJ1-1; maybe TRBD1 (5 bases). The TCR originated in a woman between 50 and 59 years old in good health and CMV-seropositive. Sequencing input: PBMCs. CDR3 sequence: CASSLMGGRWPRNTEAFF. The DNA for the CDR3 is TGTGCCAGCAGCTTAATGGGGGGACGATGGCCACGAAACACTGAAGCTTTCTTT.